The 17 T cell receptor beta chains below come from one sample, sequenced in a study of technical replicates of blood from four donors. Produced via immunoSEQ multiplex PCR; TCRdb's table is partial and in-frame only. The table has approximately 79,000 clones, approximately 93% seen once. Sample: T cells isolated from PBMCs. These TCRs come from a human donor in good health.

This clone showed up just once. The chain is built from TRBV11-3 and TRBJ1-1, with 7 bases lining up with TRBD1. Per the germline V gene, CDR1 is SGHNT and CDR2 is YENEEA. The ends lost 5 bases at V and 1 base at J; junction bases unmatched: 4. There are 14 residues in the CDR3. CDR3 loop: CASSVRQGNTEAFF. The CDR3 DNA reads TGTGCCAGCAGCGTCCGACAGGGGAACACTGAAGCTTTCTTT.

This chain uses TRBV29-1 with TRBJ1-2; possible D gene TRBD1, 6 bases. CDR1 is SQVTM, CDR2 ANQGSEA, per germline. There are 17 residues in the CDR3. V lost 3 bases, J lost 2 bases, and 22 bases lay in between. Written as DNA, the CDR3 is TGCAGCGTTGATCTCTCGGACAGAGAACTACGCAACTATGGCTACACCTTC. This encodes CSVDLSDRELRNYGYTF.

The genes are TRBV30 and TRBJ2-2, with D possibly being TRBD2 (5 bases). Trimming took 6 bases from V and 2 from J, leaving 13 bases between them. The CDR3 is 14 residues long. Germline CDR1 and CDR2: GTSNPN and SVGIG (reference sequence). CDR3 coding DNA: TGTGCCTGCCAATTGGAGGAAAACACCGGGGAGCTGTTTTTT. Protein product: CACQLEENTGELFF.

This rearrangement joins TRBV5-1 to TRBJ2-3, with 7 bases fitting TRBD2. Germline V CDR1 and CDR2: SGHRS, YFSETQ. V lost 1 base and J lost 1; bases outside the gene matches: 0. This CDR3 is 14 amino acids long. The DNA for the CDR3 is TGCGCCAGCAGCTTGACTAGCGGCACAGATACGCAGTATTTT. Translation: CASSLTSGTDTQYF. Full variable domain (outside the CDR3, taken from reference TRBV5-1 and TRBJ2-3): KAGVTQTPRYLIKTRGQQVTLSCSPISGHRSVSWYQQTPGQGLQFLFEYFSETQRNKGNFPGRFSGRQFSNSRSEMNVSTLELGDSALYLCASSLTSGTDTQYFGPGTRLTVL.

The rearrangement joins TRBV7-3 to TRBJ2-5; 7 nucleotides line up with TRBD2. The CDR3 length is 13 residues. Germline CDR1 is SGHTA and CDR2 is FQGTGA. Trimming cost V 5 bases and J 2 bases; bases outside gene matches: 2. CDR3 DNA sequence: TGTGCCAGCAGCGGTAGCGGGCAAGAGACCCAGTACTTC. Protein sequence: CASSGSGQETQYF. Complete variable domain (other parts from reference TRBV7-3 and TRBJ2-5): GAGVSQTPSNKVTEKGKYVELRCDPISGHTALYWYRQSLGQGPEFLIYFQGTGAADDSGLPNDRFFAVRPEGSVSTLKIQRTERGDSAVYLCASSGSGQETQYFGPGTRLLVL.

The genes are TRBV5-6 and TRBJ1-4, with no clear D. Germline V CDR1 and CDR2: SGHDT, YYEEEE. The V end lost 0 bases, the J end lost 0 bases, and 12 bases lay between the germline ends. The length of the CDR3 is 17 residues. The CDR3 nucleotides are TGTGCCAGCAGCTTGGGGGCCTTACCTTCAACTAATGAAAAACTGTTTTTT. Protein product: CASSLGALPSTNEKLFF.

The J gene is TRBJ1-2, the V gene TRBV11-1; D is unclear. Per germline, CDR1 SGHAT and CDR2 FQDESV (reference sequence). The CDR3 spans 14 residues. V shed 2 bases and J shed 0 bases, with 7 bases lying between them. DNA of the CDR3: TGTGCCAGCAGCTTAATAAATGCTAACTATGGCTACACCTTC. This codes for CASSLINANYGYTF.

CDR3 coding DNA: TGTGCCAGCAGTCGGGACAGGGATAATCAGCCCCAGCATTTT. It specifies CASSRDRDNQPQHF. This chain joins TRBV2 and TRBJ1-5; TRBD1 matches 9 bases. The CDR3 spans 14 residues. The germline V gene has CDR1 SNHLY and CDR2 FYNNEI. J gave up 4 bases and V 5 bases, and 3 bases lay outside the gene matches. Variable domain in full (rest from reference TRBV2 and TRBJ1-5): EPEVTQTPSHQVTQMGQEVILRCVPISNHLYFYWYRQILGQKVEFLVSFYNNEISEKSEIFDDQFSVERPDGSNFTLKIRSTKLEDSAMYFCASSRDRDNQPQHFGDGTRLSIL.

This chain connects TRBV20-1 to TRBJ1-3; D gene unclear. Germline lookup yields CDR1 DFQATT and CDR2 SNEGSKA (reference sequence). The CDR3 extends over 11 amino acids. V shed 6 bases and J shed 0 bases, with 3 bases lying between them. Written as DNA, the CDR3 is TGCAGTGCAGCCTCTGGAAACACCATATATTTT. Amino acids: CSAASGNTIYF.

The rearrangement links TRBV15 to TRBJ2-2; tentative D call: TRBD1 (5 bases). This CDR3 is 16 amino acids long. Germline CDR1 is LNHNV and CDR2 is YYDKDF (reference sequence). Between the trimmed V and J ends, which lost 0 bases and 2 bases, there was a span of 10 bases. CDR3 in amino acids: CATSRDQTANTGELFF. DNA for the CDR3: TGTGCCACCAGCAGAGATCAGACAGCCAACACCGGGGAGCTGTTTTTT.

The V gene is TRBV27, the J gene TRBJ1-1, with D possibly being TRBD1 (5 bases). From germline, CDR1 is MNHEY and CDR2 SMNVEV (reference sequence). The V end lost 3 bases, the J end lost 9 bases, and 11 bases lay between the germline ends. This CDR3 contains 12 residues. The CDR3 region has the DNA TGTGCCAGCAGTTTTGAGCAGGGTCAAGCTTTCTTT. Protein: CASSFEQGQAFF.

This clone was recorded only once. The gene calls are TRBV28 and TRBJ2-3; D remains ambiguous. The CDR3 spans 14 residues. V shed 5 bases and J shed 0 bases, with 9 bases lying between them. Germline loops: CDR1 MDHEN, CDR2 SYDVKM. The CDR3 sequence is CASSIGSSTDTQYF. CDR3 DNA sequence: TGTGCCAGCAGTATCGGGTCTAGCACAGATACGCAGTATTTT.

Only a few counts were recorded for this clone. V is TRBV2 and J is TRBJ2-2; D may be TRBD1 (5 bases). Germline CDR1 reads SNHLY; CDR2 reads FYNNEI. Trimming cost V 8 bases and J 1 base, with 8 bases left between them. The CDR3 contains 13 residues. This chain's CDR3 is CASRQWNTGELFF. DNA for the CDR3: TGTGCCAGCCGACAGTGGAACACCGGGGAGCTGTTTTTT.

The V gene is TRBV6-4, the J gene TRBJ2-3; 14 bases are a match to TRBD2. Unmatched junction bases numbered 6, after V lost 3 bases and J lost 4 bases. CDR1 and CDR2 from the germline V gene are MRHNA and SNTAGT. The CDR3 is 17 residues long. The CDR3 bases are TGTGCCAGCAGTGATTTACCGGGACTAGCGGGAGCAGATACGCAGTATTTT. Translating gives CASSDLPGLAGADTQYF.

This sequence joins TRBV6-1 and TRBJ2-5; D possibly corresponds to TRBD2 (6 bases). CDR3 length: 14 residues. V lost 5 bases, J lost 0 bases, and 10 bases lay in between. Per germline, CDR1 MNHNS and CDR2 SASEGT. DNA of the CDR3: TGTGCCAGCAGTAACGCGGGGTACCAAGAGACCCAGTACTTC. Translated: CASSNAGYQETQYF.

CDR3 nucleotides: TGTGCCAGCAGCTTATCTAACAGAACAACCTATGGCTACACCTTC. Its protein is CASSLSNRTTYGYTF. This rearrangement joins TRBV7-9 to TRBJ1-2; D unclear. The germline CDR1 and CDR2 sequences are SEHNR and FQNEAQ (reference sequence). There are 15 residues in the CDR3. V dropped 2 bases and J dropped 4 bases, with 14 bases sitting between them.

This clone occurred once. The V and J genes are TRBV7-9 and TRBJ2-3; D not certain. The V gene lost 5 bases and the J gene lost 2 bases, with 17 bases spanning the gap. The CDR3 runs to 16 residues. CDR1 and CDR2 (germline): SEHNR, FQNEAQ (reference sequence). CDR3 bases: TGTGCCAGCAGCCGGAGCTGGATGGATTCCACAGATACGCAGTATTTT. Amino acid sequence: CASSRSWMDSTDTQYF.